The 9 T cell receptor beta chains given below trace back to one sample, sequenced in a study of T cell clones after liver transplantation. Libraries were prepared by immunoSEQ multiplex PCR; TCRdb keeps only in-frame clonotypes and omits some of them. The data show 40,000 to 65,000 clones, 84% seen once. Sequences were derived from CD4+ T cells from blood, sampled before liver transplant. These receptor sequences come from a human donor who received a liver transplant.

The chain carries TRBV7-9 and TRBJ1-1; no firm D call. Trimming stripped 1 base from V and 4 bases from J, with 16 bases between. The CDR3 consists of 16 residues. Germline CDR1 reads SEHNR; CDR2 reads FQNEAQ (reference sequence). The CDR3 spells CASSLDAPDLGTEAFF. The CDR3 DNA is TGTGCCAGCAGCTTAGATGCCCCTGACCTTGGCACTGAAGCTTTCTTT.

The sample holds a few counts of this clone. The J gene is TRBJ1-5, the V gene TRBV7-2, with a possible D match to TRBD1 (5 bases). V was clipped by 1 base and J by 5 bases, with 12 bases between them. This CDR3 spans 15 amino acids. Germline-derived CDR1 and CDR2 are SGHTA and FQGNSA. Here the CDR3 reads CASSLEGVSYQPQHF. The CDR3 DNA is TGTGCCAGCAGCTTAGAAGGGGTCTCGTATCAGCCCCAGCATTTT.

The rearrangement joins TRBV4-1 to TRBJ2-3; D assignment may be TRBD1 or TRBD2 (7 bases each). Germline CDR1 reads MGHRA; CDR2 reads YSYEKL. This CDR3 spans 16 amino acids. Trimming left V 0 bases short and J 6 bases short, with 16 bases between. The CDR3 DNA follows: TGCGCCAGCAGCCAAGAGACAGGGAGGGACTGGGATACGCAGTATTTT. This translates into CASSQETGRDWDTQYF.

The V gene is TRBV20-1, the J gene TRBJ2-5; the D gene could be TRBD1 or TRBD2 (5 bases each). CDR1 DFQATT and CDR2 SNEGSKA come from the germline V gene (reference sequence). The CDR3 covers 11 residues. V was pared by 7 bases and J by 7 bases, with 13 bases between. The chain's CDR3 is CSVRGLGTQYF. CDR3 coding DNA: TGCAGTGTGAGGGGTTTGGGGACCCAGTACTTC.

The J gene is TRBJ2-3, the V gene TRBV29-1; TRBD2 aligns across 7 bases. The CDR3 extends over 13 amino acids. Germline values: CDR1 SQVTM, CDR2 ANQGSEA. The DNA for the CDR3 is TGCAGTTTCCAGCGGGGTGGCACAGATACGCAGTATTTT. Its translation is CSFQRGGTDTQYF.

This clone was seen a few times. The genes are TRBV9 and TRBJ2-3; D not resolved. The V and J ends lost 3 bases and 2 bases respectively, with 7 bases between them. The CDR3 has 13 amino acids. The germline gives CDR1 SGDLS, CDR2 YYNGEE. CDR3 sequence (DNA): TGTGCCAGCAGCGCCGATACCACAGATACGCAGTATTTT. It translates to CASSADTTDTQYF.

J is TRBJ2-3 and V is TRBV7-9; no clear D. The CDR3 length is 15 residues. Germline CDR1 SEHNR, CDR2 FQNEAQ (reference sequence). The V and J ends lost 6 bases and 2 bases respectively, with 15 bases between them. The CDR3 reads CASRSGREPTDTQYF. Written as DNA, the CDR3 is TGTGCCAGCAGGAGTGGAAGGGAACCCACAGATACGCAGTATTTT.

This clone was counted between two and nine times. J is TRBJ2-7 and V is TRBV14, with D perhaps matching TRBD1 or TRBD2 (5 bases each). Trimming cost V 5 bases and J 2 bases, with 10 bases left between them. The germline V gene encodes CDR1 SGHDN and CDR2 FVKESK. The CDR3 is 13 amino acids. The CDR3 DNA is TGTGCCAGCAGCTCCGGGACCCCCTACGAGCAGTACTTC. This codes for CASSSGTPYEQYF.

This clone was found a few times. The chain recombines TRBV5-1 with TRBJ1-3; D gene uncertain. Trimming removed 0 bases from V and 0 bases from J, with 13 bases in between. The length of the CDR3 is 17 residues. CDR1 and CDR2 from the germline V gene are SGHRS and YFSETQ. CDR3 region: CASSLEGAIPSGNTIYF. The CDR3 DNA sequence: TGCGCCAGCAGCTTGGAGGGAGCCATACCCTCTGGAAACACCATATATTTT.